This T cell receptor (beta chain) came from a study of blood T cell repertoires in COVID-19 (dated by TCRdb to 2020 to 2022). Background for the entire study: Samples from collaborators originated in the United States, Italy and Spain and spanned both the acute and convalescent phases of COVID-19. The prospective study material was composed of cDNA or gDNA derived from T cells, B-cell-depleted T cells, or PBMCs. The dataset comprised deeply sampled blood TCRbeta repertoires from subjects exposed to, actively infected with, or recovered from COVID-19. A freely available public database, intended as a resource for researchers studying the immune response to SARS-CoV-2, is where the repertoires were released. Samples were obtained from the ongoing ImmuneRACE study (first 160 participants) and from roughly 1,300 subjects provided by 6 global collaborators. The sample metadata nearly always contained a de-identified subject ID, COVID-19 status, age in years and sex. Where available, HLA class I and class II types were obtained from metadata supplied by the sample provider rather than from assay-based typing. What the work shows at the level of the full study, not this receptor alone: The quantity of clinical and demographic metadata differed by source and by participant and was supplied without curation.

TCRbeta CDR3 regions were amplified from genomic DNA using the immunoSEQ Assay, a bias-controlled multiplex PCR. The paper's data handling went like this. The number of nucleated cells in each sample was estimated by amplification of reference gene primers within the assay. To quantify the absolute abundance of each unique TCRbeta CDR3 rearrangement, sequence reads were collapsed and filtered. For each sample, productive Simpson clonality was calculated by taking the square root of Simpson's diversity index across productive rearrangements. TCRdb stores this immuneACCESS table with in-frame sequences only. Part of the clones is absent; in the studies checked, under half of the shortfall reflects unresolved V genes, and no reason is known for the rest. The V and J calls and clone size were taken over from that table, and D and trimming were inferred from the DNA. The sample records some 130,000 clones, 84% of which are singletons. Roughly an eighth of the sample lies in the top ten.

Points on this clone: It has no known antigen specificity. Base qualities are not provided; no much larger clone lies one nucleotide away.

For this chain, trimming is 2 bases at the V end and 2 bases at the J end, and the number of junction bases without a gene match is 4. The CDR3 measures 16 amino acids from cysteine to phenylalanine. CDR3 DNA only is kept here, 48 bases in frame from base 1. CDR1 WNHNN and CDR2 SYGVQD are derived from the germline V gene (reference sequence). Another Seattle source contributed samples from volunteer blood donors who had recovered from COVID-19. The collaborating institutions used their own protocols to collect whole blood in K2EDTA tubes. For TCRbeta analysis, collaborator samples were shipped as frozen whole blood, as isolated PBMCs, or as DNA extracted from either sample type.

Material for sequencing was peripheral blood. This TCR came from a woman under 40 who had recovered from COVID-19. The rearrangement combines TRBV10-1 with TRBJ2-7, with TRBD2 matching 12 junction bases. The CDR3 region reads CASSEERTSGTYEQYF. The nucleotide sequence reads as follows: TGCGCCAGCAGTGAGGAACGGACTAGCGGGACCTACGAGCAGTACTTC.